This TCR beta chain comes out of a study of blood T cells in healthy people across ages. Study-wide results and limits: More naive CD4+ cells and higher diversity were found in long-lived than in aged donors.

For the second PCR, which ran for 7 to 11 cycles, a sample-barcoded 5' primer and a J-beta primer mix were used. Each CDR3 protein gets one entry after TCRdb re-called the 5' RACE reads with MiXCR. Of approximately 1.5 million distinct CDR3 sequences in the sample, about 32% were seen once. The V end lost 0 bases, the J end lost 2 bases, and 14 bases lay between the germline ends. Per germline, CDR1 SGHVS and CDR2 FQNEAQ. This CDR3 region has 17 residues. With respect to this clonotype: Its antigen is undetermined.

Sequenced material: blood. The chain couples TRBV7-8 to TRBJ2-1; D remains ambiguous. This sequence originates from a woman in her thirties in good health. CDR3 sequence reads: CASSLALTLLPYNEQFF. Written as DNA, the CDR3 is TGTGCCAGCAGCTTAGCGCTAACGCTCCTACCCTACAATGAGCAGTTCTTC.